What follows are 28 T cell receptor beta chains derived from one specimen sequenced in a study of cytomegalovirus exposure and HLA in healthy donors. PCR primers comprised 60 Vbeta and 13 Jbeta primers. Generated by immunoSEQ multiplex PCR, the TCRdb table keeps only in-frame clones and is missing some. Of about 160,000 clones listed, roughly 78% were seen once; the top ten hold around 6.9%. The sequencing input was PBMCs. All receptors derive from a man aged 35-49 years in good health and CMV-seropositive.

The V call is TRBV19, the J call TRBJ2-2; 10 positions match TRBD2. V lost 6 bases and J lost 0; bases outside the gene matches: 10. The CDR3 contains 18 residues. Germline-derived CDR1 and CDR2 are LNHDA and SQIVND (reference sequence). CDR3 sequence: CASSRTSGAIANTGELFF. The DNA of the CDR3 is TGTGCCAGTAGCCGAACTAGCGGGGCGATCGCGAACACCGGGGAGCTGTTTTTT.

This clone was recorded once. The genes are TRBV5-6 and TRBJ2-3; a weak D match, TRBD2 (6 bases). The germline V and J ends were trimmed by 7 bases and 4 bases, with 16 bases remaining between them. CDR1 SGHDT and CDR2 YYEEEE come from the germline V gene. The CDR3 spans 14 residues. The CDR3 coding sequence is TGTGCCAGCGTCGCCCTGCGGGATCCAGATACGCAGTATTTT. This gives the protein CASVALRDPDTQYF. The whole variable domain, filled in from reference TRBV5-6 and TRBJ2-3, reads DAGVTQSPTHLIKTRGQQVTLRCSPKSGHDTVSWYQQALGQGPQFIFQYYEEEERQRGNFPDRFSGHQFPNYSSELNVNALLLGDSALYLCASVALRDPDTQYFGPGTRLTVL.

This clone was found a few times. This chain links TRBV18 with TRBJ1-1; a possible D gene is TRBD1 (6 bases). The CDR3 runs 14 residues. CDR1 and CDR2 (germline): KGHSH, LQKENI. Trimming removed 6 bases from V and 1 base from J, with 12 bases in between. The CDR3 DNA reads TGTGCCAGCTCCTTTGGACAGACGAACACTGAAGCTTTCTTT. Protein: CASSFGQTNTEAFF.

The rearrangement links TRBV11-2 to TRBJ1-3, with 9 bases fitting TRBD1. Germline lookup yields CDR1 SGHAT and CDR2 FQNNGV. Losses at the gene ends were 3 bases for V and 2 bases for J; bases not matched to a gene: 5. The CDR3 covers 16 residues. Here the CDR3 reads CASSFGQGRTGNTIYF. DNA for the CDR3: TGTGCCAGCAGCTTTGGACAGGGGAGGACTGGAAACACCATATATTTT.

The rearrangement joins TRBV29-1 to TRBJ1-1, with D maybe TRBD1 (6 bases). The CDR3 is made up of 14 amino acids. Looked up from germline, CDR1 is SQVTM and CDR2 is ANQGSEA. Trimming stripped 6 bases from V and 0 bases from J, with 14 bases between. The CDR3: CSVGGRGMNTEAFF. CDR3 nucleotides: TGCAGCGTAGGTGGCAGGGGCATGAACACTGAAGCTTTCTTT.

This clone has only a few counts. This chain uses TRBV9 with TRBJ1-2, with D uncertain. The germline V and J ends were trimmed by 7 bases and 3 bases, with 7 bases remaining between them. The germline V gene has CDR1 SGDLS and CDR2 YYNGEE. There are 11 residues in the CDR3. The CDR3 region has the DNA TGTGCCAGCGACGGGGACTATGGCTACACCTTC. Protein product: CASDGDYGYTF.

The chain has TRBV2 and TRBJ2-1; D may be TRBD1 (6 bases). Per the germline V gene, CDR1 is SNHLY and CDR2 is FYNNEI. Between the trimmed V and J ends, which lost 4 bases and 4 bases, there was a span of 11 bases. The CDR3 extends over 14 amino acids. The CDR3 here is CASSARTGYNEQFF. DNA of the CDR3: TGTGCCAGCAGTGCCCGAACAGGGTACAATGAGCAGTTCTTC.

The chain combines TRBV30 with TRBJ1-2; D is possibly TRBD1 (5 bases). The V end lost 0 bases, the J end lost 5 bases, and 13 bases lay between the germline ends. This CDR3 comprises 14 residues. CDR1 is GTSNPN, CDR2 SVGIG, per germline (reference sequence). The CDR3 DNA is TGTGCCTGGAGTGTACGGATACAGGTATATGGCTACACCTTC. It encodes CAWSVRIQVYGYTF.

The chain has TRBV7-8 and TRBJ1-1; TRBD1 aligns across 7 bases. CDR1 and CDR2 from the germline V gene are SGHVS and FQNEAQ. After removal of 7 bases from V and 0 bases from J, the junction contained 5 bases not matched to a gene. The CDR3 runs to 14 residues. This CDR3 is CASTRDRVNTEAFF. The CDR3 nucleotides are TGTGCCAGCACCAGGGACAGAGTGAACACTGAAGCTTTCTTT.

This CDR3 is CASSQDGQSFGQPQHF. The DNA of the CDR3 is TGCGCCAGCAGCCAAGATGGACAGTCTTTCGGACAGCCCCAGCATTTT. This rearrangement joins TRBV4-1 to TRBJ1-5, with D perhaps TRBD1 (6 bases). CDR3 length: 16 residues. Trimming removed 0 bases from V and 7 bases from J, with 16 bases in between. Per the germline V gene, CDR1 is MGHRA and CDR2 is YSYEKL.

The chain recombines TRBV9 with TRBJ2-2; 8 bases are shared with TRBD2. The germline gives CDR1 SGDLS, CDR2 YYNGEE. Germline trimming cut 0 bases from V and 6 bases from J; bases unmatched to any gene: 4. The CDR3 length is 15 residues. CDR3 residues: CASSVGKRGSGELFF. In DNA, the CDR3 is TGTGCCAGCAGCGTAGGGAAGCGGGGGTCCGGGGAGCTGTTTTTT.

The chain combines TRBV20-1 with TRBJ1-4; no firm D call. The CDR3 is 11 amino acids. CDR1 and CDR2 from the germline V gene are DFQATT and SNEGSKA (reference sequence). V lost 6 bases and J lost 8, with 10 bases in between. The CDR3 bases are TGCAGTGCCGAGAGAGGGGAAAAACTGTTTTTT. Translated, it gives CSAERGEKLFF.

The V call is TRBV5-1, the J call TRBJ2-7; 8 bases match TRBD2. CDR1 and CDR2 from the germline V gene are SGHRS and YFSETQ. The CDR3 loop spans 18 amino acids. With 2 bases clipped from V and 7 bases from J, the junction kept 20 bases outside the gene matches. The CDR3 coding sequence is TGCGCCAGCAGCTTTAGCTCTGCTGCCGCGGGGGGAACTACGGAGCAGTACTTC. Translated, it gives CASSFSSAAAGGTTEQYF.

The rearrangement joins TRBV11-1 to TRBJ1-1, with D maybe TRBD1 (5 bases). CDR1 is SGHAT, CDR2 FQDESV, per germline (reference sequence). The CDR3 sequence is 14 residues long. Trimming shortened V by 3 bases and J by 5 bases, and 13 bases separated the two germline ends. In DNA, the CDR3 is TGTGCCAGCAGCTTTACCTTGGGGGGGACTGAAGCTTTCTTT. Protein sequence: CASSFTLGGTEAFF.

The chain joins TRBV13 to TRBJ2-7; a weak D match, TRBD1 (6 bases). Trimming pared 3 bases from V and 5 bases from J, leaving 14 bases between. The V gene's germline CDR1 is PRHDT and CDR2 FYEKMQ (reference sequence). CDR3 length: 14 residues. The CDR3 DNA reads as TGTGCCAGCAGCTTTTACGCCAGGGGAAACGAGCAGTACTTC. Its protein is CASSFYARGNEQYF.

This sequence joins TRBV4-3 and TRBJ1-1; D gene unclear. V was shortened by 6 bases and J by 3 bases, with 14 bases between the two germline ends. Germline CDR1 LGHNA, CDR2 YSLEER. The CDR3 loop spans 14 amino acids. CDR3 DNA sequence: TGCGCCAGCAGTGTCCAGTTGGAGGACACTGAAGCTTTCTTT. It specifies CASSVQLEDTEAFF.

This clone is a singleton in its sample. This rearrangement joins TRBV9 to TRBJ1-1, with D uncertain. Germline V gives CDR1 SGDLS, CDR2 YYNGEE. The CDR3 consists of 10 residues. Trimming removed 4 bases at V and 8 bases at J, with 6 bases between. DNA for the CDR3: TGTGCCAGCAGCCCCTCGGAAGCTTTCTTT. Its translation is CASSPSEAFF. Full variable domain (rest looked up from reference TRBV9 and TRBJ1-1): DSGVTQTPKHLITATGQRVTLRCSPRSGDLSVYWYQQSLDQGLQFLIQYYNGEERAKGNILERFSAQQFPDLHSELNLSSLELGDSALYFCASSPSEAFFGQGTRLTVV.

The chain uses TRBV7-2 and TRBJ2-7, with D perhaps matching TRBD1 (6 bases). The CDR3 runs to 15 residues. V was trimmed by 3 bases and J by 0 bases, leaving 12 bases between them. CDR1 and CDR2 (germline): SGHTA, FQGNSA. CDR3 loop: CASSFTTGFSYEQYF. CDR3 nucleotide sequence: TGTGCCAGCAGCTTTACGACAGGTTTCTCCTACGAGCAGTACTTC.

The chain is built from TRBV6-6 and TRBJ2-2; possibly TRBD2 for D (5 bases). CDR1 is MNHNY, CDR2 SVGAGI, per germline (reference sequence). V lost 7 bases and J lost 6, with 9 bases in between. This CDR3 contains 12 residues. The CDR3 region has the DNA TGTGCCAGCACCAAGGGAGCCGGGGAGCTGTTTTTT. Translated: CASTKGAGELFF.

V is TRBV7-9 and J is TRBJ1-4, with TRBD1 as a possible D gene (5 bases). Germline CDR1 SEHNR, CDR2 FQNEAQ (reference sequence). V dropped 5 bases and J dropped 4 bases, with 14 bases sitting between them. CDR3 size: 15 residues. In DNA form, the CDR3 reads TGTGCCAGCAGCCGGGGGGGGTTAGTTAATGAAAAACTGTTTTTT. This gives the protein CASSRGGLVNEKLFF.

CDR3 sequence: CSVEDQGSYEQYF. In DNA form, the CDR3 reads TGCAGCGTTGAAGATCAGGGCTCCTACGAGCAGTACTTC. The rearrangement uses TRBV29-1 and TRBJ2-7; weak D call: TRBD1 (5 bases). The CDR3 totals 13 residues. Germline-derived CDR1 and CDR2 are SQVTM and ANQGSEA. Trimming took 0 bases from V and 0 from J, leaving 6 bases between them.

The rearrangement links TRBV6-5 to TRBJ2-5; D possibly corresponds to TRBD1 (5 bases). The DNA end is more similar to TRBJ2-7, so the J call may be wrong. CDR1 and CDR2 from the germline V gene are MNHEY and SVGAGI. This CDR3 comprises 15 residues. CDR3 region: CASSYSGDGHYEQYF. The CDR3 nucleotides are TGTGCCAGCAGTTACTCGGGCGACGGACACTACGAGCAGTACTTC.

The chain has TRBV5-1 and TRBJ2-3; 9 nucleotides line up with TRBD1. V lost 3 bases to trimming and J lost 5 bases; unmatched junction nucleotides: 4. The CDR3 extends over 14 amino acids. Germline V gene lookup returns CDR1 SGHRS and CDR2 YFSETQ. The CDR3 sequence is CASSSGQGKDTQYF. In DNA, the CDR3 is TGCGCCAGCAGCTCAGGACAGGGGAAAGATACGCAGTATTTT.

This clone showed up just a few times. This rearrangement joins TRBV7-6 to TRBJ1-6; tentative D call: TRBD1 (5 bases). The CDR3 extends over 18 amino acids. V lost 1 base and J lost 1, with 14 bases in between. Per the germline V gene, CDR1 is SGHVS and CDR2 is FNYEAQ. The CDR3 protein is CASSLGGGGNSYNSPLHF. CDR3 DNA: TGTGCCAGCAGCTTAGGGGGCGGGGGTAATTCCTATAATTCACCCCTCCACTTT.

In its sample, this clone was seen a few times. This rearrangement joins TRBV5-6 to TRBJ1-6; D is undetermined. The CDR3 consists of 15 residues. The V gene lost 4 bases and the J gene lost 6 bases, with 14 bases spanning the gap. Germline loops: CDR1 SGHDT, CDR2 YYEEEE. CDR3 sequence reads: CASSLDTLGNSPLHF. The CDR3, as DNA: TGTGCCAGCAGCCTTGACACGCTGGGTAATTCACCCCTCCACTTT.

In its sample, this clone was seen a few times. The chain uses TRBV5-4 and TRBJ1-6, with D maybe TRBD1 (6 bases). Germline CDR1 is SGHNT and CDR2 is YYREEE (reference sequence). Trimming cost V 1 base and J 5 bases, with 13 bases left between them. The CDR3 is made up of 16 amino acids. CDR3 sequence (DNA): TGTGCCAGCAGCTTGTCGGGGGGCGCGAATAATTCACCCCTCCACTTT. This sequence encodes CASSLSGGANNSPLHF.

The chain employs TRBV6-4 and TRBJ2-5; D gene unclear. Germline CDR1 reads MRHNA; CDR2 reads SNTAGT. The CDR3 runs to 14 residues. V lost 6 bases and J lost 9, with 20 bases in between. DNA of the CDR3: TGTGCCAGCAGCACCCTCCGGTCCGGGTTGGCCCAGTACTTC. Its translation: CASSTLRSGLAQYF.

This clone was seen just once. The CDR3 sequence: CASVRRGDTDTQYF. In nucleotides, the CDR3 is TGTGCCAGCGTGCGCAGGGGGGACACAGATACGCAGTATTTT. The chain combines TRBV2 with TRBJ2-3; a weak D match, TRBD1 (7 bases). This CDR3 region has 14 residues. Deletions cut 8 bases from V and 2 bases from J, with 14 bases between. Germline V CDR1 and CDR2: SNHLY, FYNNEI. Full variable domain (remainder filled in from reference TRBV2 and TRBJ2-3): EPEVTQTPSHQVTQMGQEVILRCVPISNHLYFYWYRQILGQKVEFLVSFYNNEISEKSEIFDDQFSVERPDGSNFTLKIRSTKLEDSAMYFCASVRRGDTDTQYFGPGTRLTVL.